These T cell receptor beta chains were read from a single sample in a study of cytomegalovirus exposure and HLA in healthy donors. Sequencing was performed with immunoSEQ multiplex PCR; in TCRdb, only in-frame clones are kept and a portion is missing. The sample has around 94,000 clones, 84% seen once. The sequenced sample consisted of PBMCs. These receptors were taken from a man between 18 and 35 years old in good health and CMV-seronegative. Both conserved end residues are part of each CDR3. D genes are given only for firm matches. Part of the rows lack a size; the others show once, few, many or a class for expanded clones.

once	TRBD2	TRBV29-1	TRBJ2-1	TGCAGCGTTGGTGGCGGGAGCTACTACAATGAGCAGTTCTTC	CSVGGGSYYNEQFF
NA	TRBD2	TRBV30	TRBJ2-7	TGTGCCTGGCCGGGACTAGCGGGAGGTCCCACCTACGAGCAGTACTTC	CAWPGLAGGPTYEQYF
NA	NA	TRBV12-5	TRBJ2-5	TGTGCTAGTGGTTTGGGGCTTGGCCAAAAAGAGACCCAGTACTTC	CASGLGLGQKETQYF
NA	TRBD2	TRBV7-9	TRBJ2-1	TGTGCCAGCAGCTTTTTCCTCCGACTAGCGAGCAATGAGCAGTTCTTC	CASSFFLRLASNEQFF
NA	NA	TRBV6-1	TRBJ2-7	TGTGCCAGCAAGATTACACAGGGAGCCGAGCAGTACTTC	CASKITQGAEQYF
NA	NA	TRBV7-2	TRBJ2-7	TGTGCCAGCAGCATCCGGGACACCGGCCGCATCCACGAGCAGTACTTC	CASSIRDTGRIHEQYF
NA	NA	TRBV7-8	TRBJ1-3	TGTGCCAGCAGCCCTGACCCGCGAGGAGGAAACACCATATATTTT	CASSPDPRGGNTIYF
few	NA	TRBV13	TRBJ2-2	TGTGCCAGCAGCTTAATCAGGAACACCGGGGAGCTGTTTTTT	CASSLIRNTGELFF
NA	NA	TRBV6-1	TRBJ2-7	TGTGCCAGCAGTGTGGGCCTTTACTCCTACGAGCAGTACTTC	CASSVGLYSYEQYF
NA	TRBD1	TRBV5-1	TRBJ1-2	TGCGCCAGCAGCTCCGGGACAGCCGTCGTGTATGGCTACACCTTC	CASSSGTAVVYGYTF
NA	NA	TRBV19	TRBJ1-1	TGTGCCAGTAGTTCTGAGGGAGGGATGAACACTGAAGCTTTCTTT	CASSSEGGMNTEAFF
NA	TRBD1	TRBV7-2	TRBJ1-2	TGTGCCAGCAGCGAGGACAGGGGCAAGTTCTATGGCTACACCTTC	CASSEDRGKFYGYTF
NA	NA	TRBV25-1	TRBJ2-7	TGTGCCAGCAGCGCTCCCGTTGGGGCCGGGTCCTACGAGCAGTACTTC	CASSAPVGAGSYEQYF
NA	NA	TRBV11-3	TRBJ2-2	TGTGCCAGCAGCTTATCAACCGGGGAGCTGTTTTTT	CASSLSTGELFF
NA	NA	TRBV28	TRBJ1-6	TGTGCCAGCAGCTCCGGTTCGGGGGGGCTGGGATCACCCCTCCACTTT	CASSSGSGGLGSPLHF
NA	TRBD1	TRBV4-3	TRBJ2-3	TGCGCCAGCAGCCCGGGGACAGGGTGGGATACGCAGTATTTT	CASSPGTGWDTQYF
NA	NA	TRBV18	TRBJ1-1	TGTGCCAGCTCACCGATGACGGGGACTGAAGCTTTCTTT	CASSPMTGTEAFF
NA	TRBD1	TRBV7-9	TRBJ1-1	TGTGCCAGCAGTCAAGACAGGGGCACTGAAGCTTTCTTT	CASSQDRGTEAFF
NA	NA	TRBV28	TRBJ2-2	TGTGCCAGCAGTTTGGAGGTTCTGAACACCGGGGAGCTGTTTTTT	CASSLEVLNTGELFF
NA	NA	TRBV11-2	TRBJ2-2	TGTGCGAGCACCCCATTCACTCCCACCGGGGAGCTGTTTTTT	CASTPFTPTGELFF
NA	NA	TRBV2	TRBJ1-2	TGTGCCAGCAGTGATGACGGAACGGGAAACTATGGCTACACCTTC	CASSDDGTGNYGYTF
NA	NA	TRBV30	TRBJ2-2	TGTGCCTGGAGTGATCGGGGCGGGGAGCTGTTTTTT	CAWSDRGGELFF
NA	TRBD1	TRBV5-1	TRBJ1-6	TGCGCCAGCAGCCAACAGACAGGGGACTATAATTCACCCCTCCACTTT	CASSQQTGDYNSPLHF
NA	TRBD1	TRBV19	TRBJ1-2	TGTGCCAGCCTACCGGGACAGGGGTTTTACTATGGCTACACCTTC	CASLPGQGFYYGYTF
NA	NA	TRBV29-1	TRBJ1-5	TGCAGCGTTGCGGACGGACTCCTTGGCAATCAGCCCCAGCATTTT	CSVADGLLGNQPQHF
NA	TRBD1	TRBV9	TRBJ2-4	TGTGCCAGCAGCGCCACGGGACAGCAAAACATTCAGTACTTC	CASSATGQQNIQYF
NA	TRBD1	TRBV9	TRBJ1-5	TGTGCCAGCAGCCGAACAGGGGGCGCTGACCAGCCCCAGCATTTT	CASSRTGGADQPQHF
NA	NA	TRBV10-1	TRBJ2-5	TGCGCCACCTCGGTCGTCCAGTACTTC	CATSVVQYF
NA	NA	TRBV7-8	TRBJ2-6	TGTGCCAGCCTGTCTGGGGCCAACGTCCTGACTTTC	CASLSGANVLTF
NA	NA	TRBV7-9	TRBJ2-7	TGTGCCAGCAGCTTACCCCCTATGTACGAGCAGTACTTC	CASSLPPMYEQYF
NA	NA	TRBV14	TRBJ2-1	TGTGCCAGCAGCCCCCGGTCGGGTTATGAGCAGTTCTTC	CASSPRSGYEQFF
NA	TRBD2	TRBV11-2	TRBJ2-7	TGTGCCAGCATTAAAGAAGGGGGAGCGGGAGGGATTTACGAGCAGTACTTC	CASIKEGGAGGIYEQYF
NA	NA	TRBV7-9	TRBJ2-7	TGTGCCAGCACCCACGGGGGTGCGGACTCCGAGCAGTACTTC	CASTHGGADSEQYF
once	NA	TRBV27	TRBJ2-7	TGTGCCACCGGGACTGGACCCTACGAGCAGTACTTC	CATGTGPYEQYF
NA	TRBD1	TRBV4-3	TRBJ2-7	TGCGCCAGCAGCCAACAGGGACAGGGGACCTACGAGCAGTACTTC	CASSQQGQGTYEQYF
NA	NA	TRBV6-5	TRBJ2-7	TGTGCCAGCAGTTACAGGGGCAGCTACGAGCAGTACTTC	CASSYRGSYEQYF
NA	NA	TRBV9	TRBJ2-7	TGTGCCAGCAGCTTCCGACCGGGACAAAACTACGAGCAGTACTTC	CASSFRPGQNYEQYF
NA	NA	TRBV10-3	TRBJ1-1	TGTGCCATCGGCCCCGTGAACACTGAAGCTTTCTTT	CAIGPVNTEAFF
NA	NA	TRBV4-3	TRBJ2-7	TGCGCCAGCAGCCAAGTCAGAAGCGAGCAGTACTTC	CASSQVRSEQYF
once	NA	TRBV9	TRBJ2-3	TGTGCCAGCAGCGCCCAAAGGTGGGGCCGAAGCGACACAGATACGCAGTATTTT	CASSAQRWGRSDTDTQYF
NA	NA	TRBV27	TRBJ1-1	TGTGCCAGCAGTTTATCACAGGGTAACACTGAAGCTTTCTTT	CASSLSQGNTEAFF
few	TRBD1	TRBV2	TRBJ1-4	TGTGCCAGCCGAGGGACAGATTCTAATGAAAAACTGTTTTTT	CASRGTDSNEKLFF
NA	NA	TRBV7-6	TRBJ2-3	TGTGCCAGCAGCTTATCCGCTATCTATACGCAGTATTTT	CASSLSAIYTQYF
once	NA	TRBV30	TRBJ1-5	TGTGCCTGGAGGACCCAGGCGGGGTCCCAGCATTTT	CAWRTQAGSQHF
NA	NA	TRBV5-1	TRBJ1-4	TGCGCCAGCCGCCCTTCGGTGGCGGCTAATGAAAAACTGTTTTTT	CASRPSVAANEKLFF
NA	TRBD2	TRBV2	TRBJ2-5	TGTGCCAGCAGAGGAATACTAGCGGGAGGGCAAGAGACCCAGTACTTC	CASRGILAGGQETQYF
NA	NA	TRBV28	TRBJ1-1	TGTGCCAGCAGTACTCGGGTGAACACTGAAGCTTTCTTT	CASSTRVNTEAFF
NA	TRBD2	TRBV7-9	TRBJ2-3	TGTGCCAGCAGCTCTTTTCCGGGACTAGCGGACACAGATACGCAGTATTTT	CASSSFPGLADTDTQYF
NA	TRBD1	TRBV5-6	TRBJ2-7	TGTGCCAGCAGGTTGGGACAGGGGACCTCCTACGAGCAGTACTTC	CASRLGQGTSYEQYF
NA	TRBD1	TRBV6-1	TRBJ2-6	TGTGCCAGCAGTGGAGGGGGCTTCTCTGGGGCCAACGTCCTGACTTTC	CASSGGGFSGANVLTF
NA	NA	TRBV27	TRBJ1-2	TGTGCCAGCAGTTTAGTGGAGGGATCCTCTGGCTACACCTTC	CASSLVEGSSGYTF
NA	TRBD2	TRBV10-1	TRBJ2-2	TGCGCCAGCAGTGAATTGGCGGAGACTAGCGGGAACGGGGAGCTGTTTTTT	CASSELAETSGNGELFF
NA	NA	TRBV11-3	TRBJ2-5	TGTGCCAGCAGCCAAGGGGGGGGGCGAGAGACCCAGTACTTC	CASSQGGGRETQYF
NA	NA	TRBV10-3	TRBJ2-2	TGTGCCATCAGTGATGCACCCGAGACCGGGGAGCTGTTTTTT	CAISDAPETGELFF
NA	TRBD1	TRBV6-1	TRBJ1-5	TGTGCCCTGGGGGTCGGACAGGGTAGCAATCAGCCCCAGCATTTT	CALGVGQGSNQPQHF
NA	NA	TRBV13	TRBJ1-1	TGTGCCATATCGAGGGGGGGCGGGACTGAAGCTTTCTTT	CAISRGGGTEAFF
NA	TRBD2	TRBV15	TRBJ2-3	TGTGCCACCAAACTAGCGGGAGTGGATACGCAGTATTTT	CATKLAGVDTQYF
few	TRBD2	TRBV14	TRBJ2-7	TGTGCCAGCAGCCCGCTAGCGGGAGTATACGAGCAGTACTTC	CASSPLAGVYEQYF
NA	TRBD2	TRBV6-6	TRBJ2-7	TGTGCCAGCAGTTACATAAGGGACTACCCCTACGAGCAGTACTTC	CASSYIRDYPYEQYF
once	TRBD2	TRBV11-2	TRBJ2-4	TGTGCCAGCAGCTTAGAGTGGGGAGCGGGGAGCATTCAGTACTTC	CASSLEWGAGSIQYF